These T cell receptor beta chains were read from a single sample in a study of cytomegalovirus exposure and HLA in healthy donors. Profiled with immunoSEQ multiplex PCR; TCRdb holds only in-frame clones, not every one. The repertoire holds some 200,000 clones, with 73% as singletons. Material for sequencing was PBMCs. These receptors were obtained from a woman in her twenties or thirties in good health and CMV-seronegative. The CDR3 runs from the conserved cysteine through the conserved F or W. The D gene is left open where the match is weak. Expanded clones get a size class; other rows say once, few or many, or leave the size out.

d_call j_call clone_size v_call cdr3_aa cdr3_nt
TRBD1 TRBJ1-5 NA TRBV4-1 CASSQAQFGQGNQPQHF TGCGCCAGCAGCCAAGCCCAATTTGGACAGGGGAATCAGCCCCAGCATTTT
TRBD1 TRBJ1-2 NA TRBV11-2 CASSLSRQGANYGYTF TGTGCCAGCAGCCTCTCAAGACAGGGAGCTAACTATGGCTACACCTTC
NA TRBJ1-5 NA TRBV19 CASSIVQGRGSNQPQHF TGTGCCAGTAGTATAGTCCAGGGGCGAGGTAGCAATCAGCCCCAGCATTTT
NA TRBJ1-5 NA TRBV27 CASSLLPGPYNQPQHF TGTGCCAGCAGTTTATTACCAGGGCCCTACAATCAGCCCCAGCATTTT
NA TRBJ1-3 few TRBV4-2 CASSQDWMGNTIYF TGTGCCAGCAGCCAGGACTGGATGGGAAACACCATATATTTT
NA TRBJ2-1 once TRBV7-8 CASSYLTGGSYNEQFF TGTGCCAGCAGTTACCTTACCGGGGGCTCCTACAATGAGCAGTTCTTC
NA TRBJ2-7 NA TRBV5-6 CASSANGESYEQYF TGTGCCAGCAGCGCCAACGGGGAGTCCTACGAGCAGTACTTC
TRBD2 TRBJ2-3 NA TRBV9 CASSERLAGDTDTQYF TGTGCCAGCAGCGAGCGACTAGCGGGAGACACAGATACGCAGTATTTT
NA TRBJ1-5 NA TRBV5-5 CASSWGGGNQPQHF TGTGCCAGCAGTTGGGGAGGTGGCAATCAGCCCCAGCATTTT
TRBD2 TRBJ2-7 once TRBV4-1 CASSLAGTSRSYGQYF TGCGCCAGCAGCCTAGCGGGGACTAGCCGGTCCTACGGGCAGTACTTC
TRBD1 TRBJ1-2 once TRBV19 CASSMGGGQEDGYTF TGTGCCAGTAGTATGGGAGGGGGACAGGAGGATGGCTACACCTTC
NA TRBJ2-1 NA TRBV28 CASSPSNYNEQFF TGTGCCAGCAGTCCGTCTAACTACAATGAGCAGTTCTTC
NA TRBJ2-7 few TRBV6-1 CASTSSAGSSYEQYF TGTGCCAGCACCTCTTCGGCCGGGAGCTCCTACGAGCAGTACTTC
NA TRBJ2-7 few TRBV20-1 CSAKQDYEQYF TGCAGTGCTAAACAGGACTACGAGCAGTACTTC
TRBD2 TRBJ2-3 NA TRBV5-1 CASSFMGLAGSTDTQYF TGCGCCAGCAGCTTTATGGGACTAGCGGGGAGCACAGATACGCAGTATTTT
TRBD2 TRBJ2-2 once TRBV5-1 CATKRLAGGAGELFF TGCGCCACCAAGAGGCTAGCGGGAGGGGCCGGGGAGCTGTTTTTT
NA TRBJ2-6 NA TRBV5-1 CASSLRQIFSGANVLTF TGCGCCAGCAGCTTGCGCCAGATATTCTCTGGGGCCAACGTCCTGACTTTC
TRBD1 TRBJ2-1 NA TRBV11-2 CASNKLRGKYNEQFF TGTGCCAGCAACAAACTCAGGGGGAAATACAATGAGCAGTTCTTC
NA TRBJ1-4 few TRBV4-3 CASSQDGGIANEKLFF TGCGCCAGCAGCCAAGACGGAGGAATTGCTAATGAAAAACTGTTTTTT
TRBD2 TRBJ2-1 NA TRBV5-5 CASSSRAGGTYLDNEQFF TGTGCCAGCAGCTCTAGAGCGGGGGGGACCTACCTAGACAATGAGCAGTTCTTC
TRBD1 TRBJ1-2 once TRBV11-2 CASSPPQDRGYGYTF TGTGCCAGCAGCCCCCCCCAGGACAGGGGTTATGGCTACACCTTC
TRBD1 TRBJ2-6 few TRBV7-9 CASSSRGTGSGGANVLTF TGTGCCAGCAGCTCCAGGGGGACAGGGAGTGGTGGGGCCAACGTCCTGACTTTC
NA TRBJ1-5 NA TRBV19 CASSLGRDYPSQPQHF TGTGCCAGTAGTCTCGGCAGGGACTACCCTAGTCAGCCCCAGCATTTT
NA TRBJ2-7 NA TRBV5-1 CASSLGGSISDEQYF TGCGCCAGCAGCTTGGGGGGCTCCATATCGGACGAGCAGTACTTC
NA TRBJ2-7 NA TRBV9 CASSVGQTSYEQYF TGTGCCAGCAGCGTAGGACAGACTTCCTACGAGCAGTACTTC
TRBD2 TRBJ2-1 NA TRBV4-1 CASSQGLVGSYNEQFF TGCGCCAGCAGCCAGGGACTAGTCGGTTCCTACAATGAGCAGTTCTTC
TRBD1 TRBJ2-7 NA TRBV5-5 CASSSTGLGIPYEQYF TGTGCCAGCAGCTCGACAGGGTTGGGTATTCCCTACGAGCAGTACTTC
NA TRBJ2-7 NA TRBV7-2 CASSLGGPRANEQYF TGTGCCAGCAGCTTAGGGGGGCCCCGAGCTAACGAGCAGTACTTC